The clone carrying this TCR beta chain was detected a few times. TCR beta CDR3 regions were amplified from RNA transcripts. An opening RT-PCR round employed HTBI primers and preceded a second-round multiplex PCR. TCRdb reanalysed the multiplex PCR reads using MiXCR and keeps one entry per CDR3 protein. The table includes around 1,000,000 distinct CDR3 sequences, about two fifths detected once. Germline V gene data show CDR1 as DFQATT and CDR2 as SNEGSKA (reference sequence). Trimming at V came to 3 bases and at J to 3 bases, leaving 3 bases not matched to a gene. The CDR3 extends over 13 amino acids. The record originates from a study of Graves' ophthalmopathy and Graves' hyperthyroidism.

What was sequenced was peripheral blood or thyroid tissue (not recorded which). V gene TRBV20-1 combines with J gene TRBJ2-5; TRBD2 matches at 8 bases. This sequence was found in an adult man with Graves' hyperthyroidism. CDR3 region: CSARREAKETQYF. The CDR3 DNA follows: TGCAGTGCTAGGCGGGAGGCCAAAGAGACCCAGTACTTC.